The 28 T cell receptor beta chains presented below share a single source sample, sequenced in a study of shared clonotypes between healthy human individuals. Repertoires were generated with immunoSEQ multiplex PCR, while TCRdb's copy carries only in-frame clones and drops some. This table holds about 470,000 clones, 70% to 80% found once. The source material was PBMCs. The receptors shown here come from a woman aged 40 to 50 in good health. Some clones in this sample may be carry-over from other donors' samples.

This clone has just one count. V and J are TRBV7-8 and TRBJ2-7; TRBD2 matches 8 bases. Germline V gene lookup returns CDR1 SGHVS and CDR2 FQNEAQ. V was pared by 1 base and J by 2 bases, with 7 bases of the junction left unmatched. This CDR3 is 16 amino acids long. CDR3: CASSLVSSGATYEQYF. As DNA, the CDR3 is TGTGCCAGCAGCTTAGTTAGTAGCGGGGCGACCTACGAGCAGTACTTC.

V usage is TRBV5-5 and J usage is TRBJ1-1; 8 bases align to TRBD1. Germline V gives CDR1 SGHKS, CDR2 YYEKEE (reference sequence). The CDR3 length is 16 residues. Germline trimming cut 5 bases from V and 0 bases from J; bases unmatched to any gene: 9. The DNA for the CDR3 is TGTGCCAGCAGGTCAGGCTCAGGGGGCGTGAACACTGAAGCTTTCTTT. Protein: CASRSGSGGVNTEAFF.

The CDR3 reads CASSTRTGITGELFF. CDR3 coding DNA: TGTGCCAGCAGCACCAGGACAGGGATCACCGGGGAGCTGTTTTTT. The chain joins TRBV5-4 to TRBJ2-2; 8 bases align to TRBD1. This CDR3 has 15 amino acids. The ends lost 4 bases at V and 4 bases at J; junction bases unmatched: 6. The germline V gene has CDR1 SGHNT and CDR2 YYREEE (reference sequence).

The chain couples TRBV15 to TRBJ2-6, with D unclear. From germline, CDR1 is LNHNV and CDR2 YYDKDF (reference sequence). The CDR3 runs to 16 residues. The V and J ends lost 0 bases and 0 bases respectively, with 6 bases between them. CDR3 bases: TGTGCCACCAGCAGAGATCCCGCCTCTGGGGCCAACGTCCTGACTTTC. Translated: CATSRDPASGANVLTF. The complete variable domain, with remaining parts taken from reference TRBV15 and TRBJ2-6, reads DAMVIQNPRYQVTQFGKPVTLSCSQTLNHNVMYWYQQKSSQAPKLLFHYYDKDFNNEADTPDNFQSRRPNTSFCFLDIRSPGLGDTAMYLCATSRDPASGANVLTFGAGSRLTVL.

The chain joins TRBV5-1 to TRBJ2-1; 12 bases are a match to TRBD2. Germline CDR1 and CDR2: SGHRS and YFSETQ. This CDR3 is built from 17 residues. V gave up 4 bases and J gave up 3 bases; unmatched junction bases: 8. The CDR3 sequence is CASSLRTSGRIYNEQFF. The CDR3 DNA is TGCGCCAGCAGCCTGCGAACTAGCGGGAGGATCTACAATGAGCAGTTCTTC.

The genes are TRBV11-2 and TRBJ2-1; D remains ambiguous. Germline V gives CDR1 SGHAT, CDR2 FQNNGV. The CDR3 covers 14 residues. Trimming took 3 bases from V and 7 from J, leaving 13 bases between them. CDR3 residues: CASSFSPGQNEQFF. CDR3 in DNA: TGTGCCAGCAGCTTCTCCCCGGGTCAGAATGAGCAGTTCTTC.

The CDR3 protein is CANSGTSGNEQFF. The CDR3 coding sequence is TGTGCCAATTCCGGGACTAGCGGAAATGAGCAGTTCTTC. V usage is TRBV2 and J usage is TRBJ2-1; 11 nucleotides agree with TRBD2. Germline V gene sequence: CDR1 SNHLY, CDR2 FYNNEI. CDR3 length equals 13 residues. J was trimmed by 7 bases and V by 10 bases; bases with no gene match: 6.

This chain connects TRBV7-8 to TRBJ1-2; D perhaps matches TRBD1 (5 bases). Germline values: CDR1 SGHVS, CDR2 FQNEAQ. The CDR3 sequence is 14 residues long. Trimming took 5 bases from V and 7 from J, leaving 17 bases between them. CDR3: CASSPNTGRSGYTF. CDR3 DNA: TGTGCCAGCAGCCCTAACACGGGGCGGAGTGGCTACACCTTC.

This clone was counted a single time. The chain is built from TRBV7-9 and TRBJ1-1; the D is unclear. Germline lookup yields CDR1 SEHNR and CDR2 FQNEAQ (reference sequence). CDR3 length equals 16 residues. V gave up 3 bases and J gave up 0 bases, with 14 bases separating them. This CDR3 reads CASSFEVDKMNTEAFF. The CDR3 DNA reads TGTGCCAGCAGCTTCGAGGTAGATAAAATGAACACTGAAGCTTTCTTT.

The chain has TRBV28 and TRBJ2-1, with 11 nucleotides matching TRBD1. The CDR3 is made up of 15 amino acids. V gave up 3 bases and J gave up 2 bases; unmatched junction bases: 0. CDR1 is MDHEN, CDR2 SYDVKM, per germline. CDR3 amino acids: CASSLDRGPYNEQFF. CDR3 DNA sequence: TGTGCCAGCAGTTTGGACAGGGGGCCCTACAATGAGCAGTTCTTC. Filled out from reference TRBV28 and TRBJ2-1, the complete variable domain reads DVKVTQSSRYLVKRTGEKVFLECVQDMDHENMFWYRQDPGLGLRLIYFSYDVKMKEKGDIPEGYSVSREKKERFSLILESASTNQTSMYLCASSLDRGPYNEQFFGPGTRLTVL.

The rearrangement joins TRBV5-1 to TRBJ2-3, with D perhaps given as TRBD1 or TRBD2 (5 bases each). CDR1 and CDR2 from the germline V gene are SGHRS and YFSETQ. This CDR3 has 14 amino acids. V was pared by 6 bases and J by 2 bases, with 13 bases between. In DNA form, the CDR3 reads TGCGCCAGCAAAATGGGGGTCACCACAGATACGCAGTATTTT. Translated: CASKMGVTTDTQYF. Supplemented by reference TRBV5-1 and TRBJ2-3, the full variable domain reads KAGVTQTPRYLIKTRGQQVTLSCSPISGHRSVSWYQQTPGQGLQFLFEYFSETQRNKGNFPGRFSGRQFSNSRSEMNVSTLELGDSALYLCASKMGVTTDTQYFGPGTRLTVL.

The gene calls are TRBV28 and TRBJ2-7, with D unresolved. Trimming stripped 5 bases from V and 4 bases from J, with 12 bases between. The germline CDR1 and CDR2 sequences are MDHEN and SYDVKM. The CDR3 extends over 13 amino acids. The CDR3 protein is CASSPLPGYEQYF. In nucleotides, the CDR3 is TGTGCCAGCAGTCCCCTCCCTGGTTACGAGCAGTACTTC.

The V and J genes are TRBV7-9 and TRBJ1-5, with a weak D call TRBD1 (5 bases). The germline gives CDR1 SEHNR, CDR2 FQNEAQ (reference sequence). This CDR3 region has 12 residues. Trimming removed 5 bases from V and 7 bases from J, with 9 bases in between. CDR3 sequence reads: CASSQGAQPQHF. As DNA, the CDR3 is TGTGCCAGCAGCCAAGGGGCCCAGCCCCAGCATTTT.

The rearrangement uses TRBV27 and TRBJ1-5, with TRBD1 matching 7 bases. Trimming took 2 bases from V and 0 from J; bases not matched to a gene: 7. The germline V gene has CDR1 MNHEY and CDR2 SMNVEV (reference sequence). CDR3 length: 17 residues. For the CDR3, the DNA is TGTGCCAGCAGTTTAATAGCAGGGGGGCTTAGCAATCAGCCCCAGCATTTT. Encoded protein: CASSLIAGGLSNQPQHF.

This clone has more than one count but fewer than ten. J is TRBJ1-1 and V is TRBV4-1; D is undetermined. V lost 4 bases and J lost 4, with 16 bases in between. Germline V lookup: CDR1 MGHRA, CDR2 YSYEKL. The CDR3 loop spans 15 amino acids. The DNA of the CDR3 is TGCGCCAGCAGCCCTAGTGGAATCAAGGCCACTGAAGCTTTCTTT. Translation: CASSPSGIKATEAFF.

This clone was detected only a few times. The chain links TRBV30 to TRBJ1-3; no clear D gene. V shed 1 base and J shed 4 bases, with 8 bases lying between them. The CDR3 runs to 13 residues. Germline V CDR1 and CDR2: GTSNPN, SVGIG (reference sequence). The CDR3, as DNA: TGTGCCTGGAGTGGAACCCGGGGAAACACCATATATTTT. Translating gives CAWSGTRGNTIYF.

The J gene is TRBJ1-4, the V gene TRBV18; no reliable D call. The germline gives CDR1 KGHSH, CDR2 LQKENI. There are 16 residues in the CDR3. Trimming removed 1 base from V and 1 base from J, with 10 bases in between. As DNA, the CDR3 is TGTGCCAGCTCACCACAAGGTCCAGGAACTAATGAAAAACTGTTTTTT. This codes for CASSPQGPGTNEKLFF.

The chain links TRBV25-1 to TRBJ1-2, with D tentatively TRBD1 (5 bases). Germline CDR1 reads MGHDK; CDR2 reads SYGVNS. The CDR3 sequence is 17 residues long. V was pared by 3 bases and J by 5 bases, with 22 bases between. For the CDR3, the DNA is TGTGCCAGCAGTGATGATGGGTGTCCGGGGGGAAGGTATGGCTACACCTTC. It codes for CASSDDGCPGGRYGYTF.

Note on this clone: A much larger clone differs by one base, so this may be a read error. The chain's CDR3 is CASSPGQNTEAFF. CDR3 DNA sequence: TGTGCCAGCAGCCCAGGACAGAACACTGAAGCTTTCTTT. The rearrangement joins TRBV7-2 to TRBJ1-1, with D perhaps TRBD1 (5 bases). The CDR3 contains 13 residues. Trimming stripped 5 bases from V and 1 base from J, with 8 bases between. Looked up from germline, CDR1 is SGHTA and CDR2 is FQGNSA.

This clone came up once. The gene calls are TRBV7-2 and TRBJ2-7; D gene unclear. Trimming removed 2 bases at V and 3 bases at J, with 8 bases between. This CDR3 has 13 amino acids. The germline CDR1 and CDR2 sequences are SGHTA and FQGNSA. For the CDR3, the DNA is TGTGCCAGCAGCTTAATACCCGACTACGAGCAGTACTTC. Protein product: CASSLIPDYEQYF.

This chain links TRBV10-3 with TRBJ2-1, with 13 nucleotides matching TRBD2. V lost 2 bases to trimming and J lost 7 bases; unmatched junction nucleotides: 8. CDR1 and CDR2 (germline): ENHRY, SYGVKD. This CDR3 comprises 17 residues. The CDR3 nucleotides are TGTGCCATCAGTGAGACGAGACTAGCGGGAGGCCTGAATGAGCAGTTCTTC. This encodes CAISETRLAGGLNEQFF.

This clone appeared a single time. The J gene is TRBJ2-1, the V gene TRBV4-1; TRBD2 agrees at 9 bases. V was clipped by 4 bases and J by 3 bases; unmatched bases: 10. This CDR3 contains 17 residues. Germline V lookup: CDR1 MGHRA, CDR2 YSYEKL. For the CDR3, the DNA is TGCGCCAGCAGCCTCAGCGAAAAGCGGGAGGTCTACAATGAGCAGTTCTTC. Its protein is CASSLSEKREVYNEQFF.

Remarks on this clone: A clone one base away is much larger, so this may be a read error. The V call is TRBV30, the J call TRBJ2-2, with a tentative D call TRBD2 (5 bases). The CDR3 totals 13 residues. Germline V CDR1 and CDR2: GTSNPN, SVGIG (reference sequence). CDR3 in DNA: TGTGCCCGGAGTGCGGGCGAAGCCGGGGAGCTGTTTTTT. Translating gives CARSAGEAGELFF.

This clone was counted once. This likely stems from a read error, as it lies one base from a far larger clone. The CDR3 loop reads CAWREGRSEALF. CDR3 coding DNA: TGTGCCTGGAGGGAGGGTCGCTCTGAAGCTCTCTTT. V usage is TRBV30 and J usage is TRBJ1-1; D unclear. Germline assignment: CDR1 GTSNPN and CDR2 SVGIG (reference sequence). CDR3 length equals 12 residues. The complete variable domain, with remaining parts taken from reference TRBV30 and TRBJ1-1, reads SQTIHQWPATLVQPVGSPLSLECTVEGTSNPNLYWYRQAAGRGLQLLFYSVGIGQISSEVPQNLSASRPQDRQFILSSKKLLLSDSGFYLCAWREGRSEALFGQGTRLTVV.

Concerning this clone itself: At the DNA level, this CDR3 is encoded by other sequences in the same sample as well. CDR3: CASSLAGGPSYEQYF. The CDR3 coding sequence is TGTGCCAGCAGCTTAGCGGGAGGGCCTAGCTACGAGCAGTACTTC. The rearrangement joins TRBV7-9 to TRBJ2-7, with 7 nucleotides matching TRBD2. The CDR3 sequence is 15 residues long. Unmatched junction bases numbered 5, after V lost 0 bases and J lost 3 bases. In germline, CDR1 is SEHNR, CDR2 FQNEAQ (reference sequence).

V is TRBV5-1 and J is TRBJ2-3; either TRBD1 or TRBD2 may fit D (6 bases each). CDR3 length: 14 residues. The V end lost 7 bases, the J end lost 5 bases, and 17 bases lay between the germline ends. Germline V gene data show CDR1 as SGHRS and CDR2 as YFSETQ. The CDR3 region has the DNA TGCGCCAGCTCTGGGACGGGGGCCGGAGATACGCAGTATTTT. This gives the protein CASSGTGAGDTQYF.

The chain is built from TRBV9 and TRBJ2-1, with 7 bases identical to TRBD2. The CDR3 spans 19 residues. V trimming: 0 bases; J trimming: 7 bases; junction bases outside the gene matches: 19. Germline V CDR1 and CDR2: SGDLS, YYNGEE. CDR3 region: CASSVEMYSGRERRNEQFF. The CDR3 DNA sequence: TGTGCCAGCAGCGTAGAAATGTACAGTGGGCGGGAGAGGCGGAATGAGCAGTTCTTC.

This chain links TRBV29-1 with TRBJ2-1, with 12 bases that match TRBD2. The junction had 10 bases not matched to a gene; V was cut back by 7 bases and J by 9 bases. The CDR3 has 14 amino acids. Germline lookup yields CDR1 SQVTM and CDR2 ANQGSEA. CDR3 in amino acids: CSATLAGGPFEQFF. In nucleotides, the CDR3 is TGCAGCGCAACTCTAGCGGGAGGGCCTTTTGAGCAGTTCTTC.